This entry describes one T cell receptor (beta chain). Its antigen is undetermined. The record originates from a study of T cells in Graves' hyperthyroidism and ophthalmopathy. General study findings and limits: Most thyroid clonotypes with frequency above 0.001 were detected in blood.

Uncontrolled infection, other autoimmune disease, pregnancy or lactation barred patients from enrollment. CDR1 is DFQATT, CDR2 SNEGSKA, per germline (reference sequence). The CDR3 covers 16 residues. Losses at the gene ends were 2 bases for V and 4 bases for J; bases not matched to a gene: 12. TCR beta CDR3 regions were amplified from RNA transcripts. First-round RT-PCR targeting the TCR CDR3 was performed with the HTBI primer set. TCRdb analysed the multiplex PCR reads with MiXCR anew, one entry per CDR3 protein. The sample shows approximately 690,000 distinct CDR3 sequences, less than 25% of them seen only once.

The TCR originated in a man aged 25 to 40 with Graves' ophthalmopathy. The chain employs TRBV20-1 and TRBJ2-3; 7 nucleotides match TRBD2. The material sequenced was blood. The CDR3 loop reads CSARWKGSGVPDTQYF. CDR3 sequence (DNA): TGCAGTGCTAGATGGAAAGGGAGCGGGGTACCAGATACGCAGTATTTT.